This entry concerns a single T cell receptor beta chain. This record comes from a study of Tregs in tolerant kidney transplant recipients. Trimming shortened V by 3 bases and J by 3 bases, and 13 bases separated the two germline ends. The germline V gene encodes CDR1 SGHNT and CDR2 YYREEE (reference sequence). The CDR3 covers 14 residues. The repertoire was sequenced with immunoSEQ multiplex PCR; TCRdb's copy has only in-frame clones and lacks some. The sample comprises about 240,000 clones, 65% to 85% of which are singletons, and over 0.5% rests with the top ten. This receptor was taken from a human donor in good health. The rearrangement joins TRBV5-4 to TRBJ2-7; a possible D gene is TRBD2 (5 bases). Sequenced material: CD4+ T cells from blood. The CDR3 here is CASSSRPEGYEQYF. The CDR3 bases are TGTGCCAGCAGCTCCCGTCCCGAGGGCTACGAGCAGTACTTC.